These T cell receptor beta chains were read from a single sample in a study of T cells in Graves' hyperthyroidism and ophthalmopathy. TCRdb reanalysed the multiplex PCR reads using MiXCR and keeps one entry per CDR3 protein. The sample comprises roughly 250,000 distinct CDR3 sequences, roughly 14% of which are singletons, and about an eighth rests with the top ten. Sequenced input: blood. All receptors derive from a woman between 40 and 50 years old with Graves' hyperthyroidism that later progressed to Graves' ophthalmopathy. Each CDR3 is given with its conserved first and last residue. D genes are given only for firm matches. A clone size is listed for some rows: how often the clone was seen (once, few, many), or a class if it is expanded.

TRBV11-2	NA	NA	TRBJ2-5	TGTGCCGGCAGCCCTCCGGGACCAAAAGAGACCCAGTACTTT	CAGSPPGPKETQYF
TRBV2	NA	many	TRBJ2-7	TGTGCCAGCAGTGAAGCGCTTCGGGGAATTCCCACCTACGAGCAGTACTTC	CASSEALRGIPTYEQYF
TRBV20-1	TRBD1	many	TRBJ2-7	TGCAGTGCCCCGAGCGGGACAGGGTCCTACGAGCAGTACTTC	CSAPSGTGSYEQYF
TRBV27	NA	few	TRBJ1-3	TGTGCCAGCAGTTTACGGTGGACCAGTGGAAACACCATATATTTT	CASSLRWTSGNTIYF
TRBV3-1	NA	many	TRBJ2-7	TGTGCCAGCAGCCCCCACTACCGGGACTCCTACGAGCAGTACTTC	CASSPHYRDSYEQYF
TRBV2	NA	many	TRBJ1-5	TGTGCCAGCAGGGGGACGCGACCTAATCAGCCCCAGCATTTT	CASRGTRPNQPQHF
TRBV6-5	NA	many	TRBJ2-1	TGTGCCAGCAGTTACTCTGCGGCCCTCTCCTACAATGAGCAGTTCTTC	CASSYSAALSYNEQFF
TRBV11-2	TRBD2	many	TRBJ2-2	TGTGCCAGCGAATCCCCTAGCGGGAGTTCCGGGGAGCTGTTTTTT	CASESPSGSSGELFF
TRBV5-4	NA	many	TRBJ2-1	TGTGCCAGCAGCTTTTCTCGACAGGAGCAGTTCTTC	CASSFSRQEQFF
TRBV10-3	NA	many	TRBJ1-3	TGTGCCATCAGGGGGCTGGGGCCCTCTGGAAACACCATATATTTT	CAIRGLGPSGNTIYF
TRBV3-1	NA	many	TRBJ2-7	TGTGCCAGCAGCCAAGGGCAGGGTAAGGGGAGCTCCTACGAGCAGTACTTC	CASSQGQGKGSSYEQYF
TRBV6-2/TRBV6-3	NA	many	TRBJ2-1	TGTGCTATAACGGGGCAGGGCGTCTACAATGAGCAGTTCTTC	CAITGQGVYNEQFF
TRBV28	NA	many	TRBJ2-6	TGTGCCAGCAGTTTATCCACCTTCTCTGGGGCCAACGTCCTGACTTTC	CASSLSTFSGANVLTF
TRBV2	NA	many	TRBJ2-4	TGTGCCAGCAGTGAACGAGGCACACTGGCCAAAAACATTCAGTACTTC	CASSERGTLAKNIQYF